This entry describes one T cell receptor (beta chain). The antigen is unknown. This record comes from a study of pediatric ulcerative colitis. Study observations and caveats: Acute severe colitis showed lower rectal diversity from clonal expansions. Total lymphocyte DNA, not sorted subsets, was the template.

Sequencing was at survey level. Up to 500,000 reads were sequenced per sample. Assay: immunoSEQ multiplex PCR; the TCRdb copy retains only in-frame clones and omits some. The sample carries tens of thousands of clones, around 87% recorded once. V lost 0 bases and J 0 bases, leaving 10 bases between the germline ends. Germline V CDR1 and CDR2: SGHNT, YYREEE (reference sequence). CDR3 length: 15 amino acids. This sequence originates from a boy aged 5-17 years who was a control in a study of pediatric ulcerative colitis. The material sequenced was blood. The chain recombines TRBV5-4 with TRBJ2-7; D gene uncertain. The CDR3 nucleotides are TGTGCCAGCAGCTTGGCAGGTGGTAGCTCCTACGAGCAGTACTTC. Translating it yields CASSLAGGSSYEQYF.